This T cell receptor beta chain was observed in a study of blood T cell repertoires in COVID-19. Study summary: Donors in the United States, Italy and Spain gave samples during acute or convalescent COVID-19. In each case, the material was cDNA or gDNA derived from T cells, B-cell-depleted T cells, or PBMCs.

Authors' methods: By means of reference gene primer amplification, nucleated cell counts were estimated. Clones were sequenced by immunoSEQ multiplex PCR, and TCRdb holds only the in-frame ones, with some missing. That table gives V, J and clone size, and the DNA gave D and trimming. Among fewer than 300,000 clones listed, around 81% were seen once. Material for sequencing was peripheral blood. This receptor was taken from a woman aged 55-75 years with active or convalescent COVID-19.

This CDR3 reads CASNRLQGMNTEAFF. CDR3 nucleotides: TGTGCCAGCAACAGACTACAGGGAATGAACACTGAAGCTTTCTTT. V usage is TRBV7-9 and J usage is TRBJ1-1; a weak D match, TRBD1 (6 bases). The CDR3 is made up of 15 amino acids. From germline, CDR1 is SEHNR and CDR2 FQNEAQ (reference sequence). V gave up 7 bases and J gave up 0 bases, with 15 bases separating them.